This passage covers 10 T cell receptor beta chains from one sample sequenced in a study of blood T cell repertoires in COVID-19. Repertoires were generated with immunoSEQ multiplex PCR, while TCRdb's copy carries only in-frame clones and drops some. The sample consists of approximately 200,000 clones, more than 80% of them appearing once. The sequenced material came from PBMCs or T cells enriched from blood (not recorded which). All receptors come from a man aged 30-40 years who had recovered from COVID-19.

The chain uses TRBV28 and TRBJ1-1; 9 bases match TRBD1. Germline V gene data show CDR1 as MDHEN and CDR2 as SYDVKM. The trim removed 4 bases at V and 4 bases at J, leaving 10 bases unmatched. CDR3 length: 16 residues. The CDR3 coding sequence is TGTGCCAGCAGTTCACATTGGGACAGGGAAGTCACTGAAGCTTTCTTT. As protein: CASSSHWDREVTEAFF. The variable domain in full, with the rest retrieved from reference TRBV28 and TRBJ1-1, is DVKVTQSSRYLVKRTGEKVFLECVQDMDHENMFWYRQDPGLGLRLIYFSYDVKMKEKGDIPEGYSVSREKKERFSLILESASTNQTSMYLCASSSHWDREVTEAFFGQGTRLTVV.

The V and J genes are TRBV4-3 and TRBJ2-7; 11 nucleotides match TRBD2. This CDR3 has 14 amino acids. The ends lost 1 base at V and 6 bases at J; junction bases unmatched: 2. CDR1 is LGHNA and CDR2 is YSLEER in the germline V gene. CDR3 sequence reads: CASSQGGTSGEQYF. The DNA for the CDR3 is TGCGCCAGCAGCCAAGGCGGGACTAGCGGCGAGCAGTACTTC.

This rearrangement joins TRBV11-2 to TRBJ1-6, with a possible D match to TRBD1 (5 bases). The CDR3 loop spans 16 amino acids. Germline CDR1 reads SGHAT; CDR2 reads FQNNGV. Trimming removed 6 bases from V and 6 bases from J, with 18 bases in between. CDR3 residues: CASRRVTGGFNSPLHF. CDR3 DNA sequence: TGTGCCAGCAGACGAGTCACTGGGGGGTTTAATTCACCCCTCCACTTT.

V and J are TRBV7-8 and TRBJ1-2; 7 positions agree with TRBD1. The CDR3 spans 15 residues. V lost 2 bases and J lost 8; bases outside the gene matches: 11. Germline values: CDR1 SGHVS, CDR2 FQNEAQ. CDR3 nucleotide sequence: TGTGCCAGCAGCTTAACCTCGGAGGGGGCGAAGGGCTACACCTTC. Encoded protein: CASSLTSEGAKGYTF.

The gene calls are TRBV11-2 and TRBJ1-2; possible D gene TRBD1, 5 bases. V shed 8 bases and J shed 4 bases, with 20 bases lying between them. The CDR3 is made up of 15 amino acids. Germline CDR1 and CDR2: SGHAT and FQNNGV. This CDR3 reads CASQKAGTMAYGYTF. The DNA of the CDR3 is TGTGCCAGCCAAAAAGCCGGGACTATGGCCTATGGCTACACCTTC.

The J gene is TRBJ1-1, the V gene TRBV14; D uncertain. Per the germline V gene, CDR1 is SGHDN and CDR2 is FVKESK. The CDR3 consists of 13 residues. V was trimmed by 3 bases and J by 9 bases, leaving 14 bases between them. The CDR3 DNA sequence: TGTGCCAGCAGCCAGCCCAACTTGGGCAAAGCTTTCTTT. Residues: CASSQPNLGKAFF.

CDR3 DNA: TGTGCCAGCAGCCCTCTCATGGGCCCAAATGAAAAACTGTTTTTT. This sequence encodes CASSPLMGPNEKLFF. The J gene is TRBJ1-4, the V gene TRBV7-2; D remains ambiguous. Trimming took off 5 bases at V and 5 bases at J, with 15 bases between the two ends. This CDR3 has 15 residues. Germline V lookup: CDR1 SGHTA, CDR2 FQGNSA.

The chain couples TRBV2 to TRBJ1-5; TRBD1 might be the D (5 bases). CDR1 and CDR2 (germline): SNHLY, FYNNEI. This CDR3 has 15 amino acids. V was trimmed by 3 bases and J by 1 base, leaving 10 bases between them. CDR3 sequence (DNA): TGTGCCAGCAGTGACAGGGTCGACAGCAATCAGCCCCAGCATTTT. Translated, it gives CASSDRVDSNQPQHF. The full variable domain, its missing parts supplied by reference TRBV2 and TRBJ1-5, is EPEVTQTPSHQVTQMGQEVILRCVPISNHLYFYWYRQILGQKVEFLVSFYNNEISEKSEIFDDQFSVERPDGSNFTLKIRSTKLEDSAMYFCASSDRVDSNQPQHFGDGTRLSIL.

The chain links TRBV3-1 (or the pseudogene TRBV3-2) to TRBJ2-3, with TRBD2 matching over 9 bases. The CDR3 has 16 residues. Germline trimming cut 1 base from V and 2 bases from J; bases unmatched to any gene: 4. CDR1 is LGHDT and CDR2 is YNNKEL in the germline V gene (reference sequence). CDR3 in DNA: TGTGCCAGCAGCCAAGCGACTAGCGGCCTCACAGATACGCAGTATTTT. This sequence encodes CASSQATSGLTDTQYF.

Regarding this clone: Additional DNA sequences in this sample encode the identical CDR3. This chain's CDR3 is CASSQGLAGYEQYF. Written as DNA, the CDR3 is TGTGCCAGCAGCCAAGGACTAGCGGGCTACGAGCAGTACTTC. The V gene is TRBV3-1 (or the pseudogene TRBV3-2), the J gene TRBJ2-7, with TRBD2 matching over 10 bases. The germline CDR1 and CDR2 sequences are LGHDT and YNNKEL (reference sequence). This CDR3 comprises 14 residues. V shed 1 base and J 3 bases; nucleotides not matched to a gene: 0.